Below, 3 T cell receptor beta chains from the same sample are listed, as sequenced in a study of T-cell reconstitution after alpha-beta-depleted transplantation in children (TCRdb year 2016). The receptor library was made with PCR. Sequencing was performed on an Illumina HiSeq 2500. TCR libraries were prepared with molecular barcoding, using unique molecular identifiers to normalize TCRbeta repertoire quantification. TCRdb handled the public reads itself, with Q25 trimming in fastp and clone calling in MiXCR, and kept productive beta chains. A single entry per CDR3 protein holds the most common genes and DNA from its merged rows. The sample includes about 640,000 distinct CDR3 sequences, with roughly 17% observed a single time. Under 1.2% of the sample is taken by the ten largest. The input for sequencing was PBMCs from the stem cell graft donor, taken from the stem cell graft. These receptor sequences come from a human donor who donated a stem cell graft to a child with acute myeloid leukemia.

This clonotype was recorded a few times. The V call is TRBV7-9, the J call TRBJ2-3; unclear D gene. Between the trimmed V and J ends, which lost 5 bases and 2 bases, there was a span of 11 bases. The CDR3 is made up of 14 amino acids. CDR1 and CDR2 (germline): SEHNR, FQNEAQ (reference sequence). CDR3: CASSHGRSTDTQYF. As DNA, the CDR3 is TGTGCCAGCAGCCACGGACGTTCCACAGATACGCAGTATTTT.

This clonotype showed up many times. The V call is TRBV12-3 or TRBV12-4, the J call TRBJ1-5; D may be TRBD1 (6 bases). The CDR3 spans 16 residues. V lost 1 base to trimming and J lost 7 bases, with 17 bases between them. CDR3 nucleotides: TGTGCCAGCAGTTTAGGATCAGGTGCAACAGGGCAGCCCCAGCATTTT. Translated, it gives CASSLGSGATGQPQHF.

This clonotype was detected many times. This chain connects TRBV12-3 or TRBV12-4 to TRBJ1-1; no clear D gene. V was pared by 4 bases and J by 4 bases, with 10 bases between. This CDR3 is 13 amino acids long. The CDR3 DNA reads as TGTGCCAGCAGTTCCCTAGTTAGCACTGAAGCTTTCTTT. Its translation: CASSSLVSTEAFF.